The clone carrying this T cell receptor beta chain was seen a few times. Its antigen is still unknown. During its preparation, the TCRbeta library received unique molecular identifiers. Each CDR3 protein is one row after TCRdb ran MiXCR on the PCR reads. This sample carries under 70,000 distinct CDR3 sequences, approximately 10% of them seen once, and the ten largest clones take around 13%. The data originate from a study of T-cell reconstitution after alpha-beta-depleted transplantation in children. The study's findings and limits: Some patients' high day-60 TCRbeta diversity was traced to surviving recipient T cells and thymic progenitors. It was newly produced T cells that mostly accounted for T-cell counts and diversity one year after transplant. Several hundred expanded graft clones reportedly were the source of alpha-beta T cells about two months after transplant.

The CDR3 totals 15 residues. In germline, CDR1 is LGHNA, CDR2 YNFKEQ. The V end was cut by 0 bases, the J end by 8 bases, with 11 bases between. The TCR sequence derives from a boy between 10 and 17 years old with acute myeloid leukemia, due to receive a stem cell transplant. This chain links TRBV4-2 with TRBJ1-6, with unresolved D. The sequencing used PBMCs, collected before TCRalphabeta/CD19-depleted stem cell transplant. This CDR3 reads CASSQERLADSPLHF. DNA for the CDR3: TGTGCCAGCAGCCAAGAGCGTCTGGCTGATTCACCCCTCCACTTT.